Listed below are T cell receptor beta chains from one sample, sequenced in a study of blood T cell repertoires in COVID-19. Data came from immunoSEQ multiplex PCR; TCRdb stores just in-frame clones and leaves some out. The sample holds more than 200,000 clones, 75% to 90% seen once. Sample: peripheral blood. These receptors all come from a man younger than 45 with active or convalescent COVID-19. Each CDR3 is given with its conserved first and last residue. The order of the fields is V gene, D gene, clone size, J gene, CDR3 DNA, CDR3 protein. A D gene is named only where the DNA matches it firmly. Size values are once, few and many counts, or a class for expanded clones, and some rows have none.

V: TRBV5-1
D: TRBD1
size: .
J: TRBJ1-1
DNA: TGCGCCAGCAGCCCCCGACAGGGGGCCGGGGACACTGAAGCTTTCTTT
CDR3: CASSPRQGAGDTEAFF

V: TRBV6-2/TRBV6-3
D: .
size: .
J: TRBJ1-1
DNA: TGTGCCAGCATCCCCGGAGGGCGGGCTGAAGCTTTCTTT
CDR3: CASIPGGRAEAFF

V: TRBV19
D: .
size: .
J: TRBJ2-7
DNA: TGTGCCAGTAGTATAGTCCCGGAGTCCGAGCAGTACTTC
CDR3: CASSIVPESEQYF

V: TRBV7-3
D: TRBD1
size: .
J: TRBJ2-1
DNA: TGTGCCAGCAGCTTCGAGCCGAGGGGGCGATTAAGTGAGCAGTTCTTC
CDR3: CASSFEPRGRLSEQFF

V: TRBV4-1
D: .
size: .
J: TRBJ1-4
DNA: TGCGCCAGCAACCCACCAGACAGGAGTACTGAAAAACTGTTTTTT
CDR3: CASNPPDRSTEKLFF

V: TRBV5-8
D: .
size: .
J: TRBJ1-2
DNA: TGTGCCAGCAGCTTTGGCCCTCGAGGCACCTTC
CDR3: CASSFGPRGTF

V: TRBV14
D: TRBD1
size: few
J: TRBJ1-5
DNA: TGTGCCAGCAGCCAACCAAGACAGGGATTCGGGTCCTTTGGTCAGCCCCAGCATTTT
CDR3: CASSQPRQGFGSFGQPQHF

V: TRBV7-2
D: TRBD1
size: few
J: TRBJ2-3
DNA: TGTGCCAGCACCCTAGACAGGGGGGCCACAGATACGCAGTATTTT
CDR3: CASTLDRGATDTQYF

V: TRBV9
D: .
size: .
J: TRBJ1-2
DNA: TGTGCCAGCCGGGGGGTGGGCTATGGCTACACCTTC
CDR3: CASRGVGYGYTF

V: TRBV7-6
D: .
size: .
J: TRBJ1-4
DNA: TGTGCCAGCAGCTCTAGCGACTGGGCAACTAATGAAAAACTGTTTTTT
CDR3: CASSSSDWATNEKLFF

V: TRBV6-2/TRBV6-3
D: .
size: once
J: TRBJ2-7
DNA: TGTGCCAGCAGTTACTTCCTCTACGAGCAGTACTTC
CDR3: CASSYFLYEQYF